These 14 T cell receptor beta chains share one sample of origin, sequenced in a study of OX40 agonist ivuxolimab in advanced cancers. TCRdb's copy holds only in-frame clones and misses some; the assay was immunoSEQ multiplex PCR. Here the sample spans 75,000 to 100,000 clones, more than 80% being singletons. This sample comprised CD4+ or CD8+ T cells sorted from blood, obtained in a trial of the OX40 agonist ivuxolimab. The origin of the receptors is an adult with an advanced solid tumor such as melanoma, head and neck, liver or kidney cancer.

The sample holds a few counts of this clone. The J gene is TRBJ1-4, the V gene TRBV29-1; perhaps TRBD1 as D (5 bases). The V end was cut by 7 bases, the J end by 4 bases, with 19 bases between. This CDR3 comprises 15 residues. Germline CDR1 and CDR2: SQVTM and ANQGSEA. DNA for the CDR3: TGCAGCGCCGTCAGGTCGGGGGGGAGTAATGAAAAACTGTTTTTT. Protein: CSAVRSGGSNEKLFF.

This chain connects TRBV19 to TRBJ2-7, with D tentatively TRBD1 or TRBD2 (5 bases each). With 6 bases removed from V and 3 bases from J, the gap between germline ends came to 15 bases. The CDR3 consists of 14 residues. Germline V CDR1 and CDR2: LNHDA, SQIVND (reference sequence). CDR3 sequence (DNA): TGTGCCAGTAGCCCGGGACGGCCTGACTACGAGCAGTACTTC. Its translation is CASSPGRPDYEQYF.

The gene calls are TRBV7-9 and TRBJ1-4; D is unclear. The CDR3 covers 14 residues. V lost 4 bases, J lost 5 bases, and 11 bases lay in between. The V gene's germline CDR1 is SEHNR and CDR2 FQNEAQ (reference sequence). In DNA, the CDR3 is TGTGCCAGCAGCTGGGCGGACCGAAATGAAAAACTGTTTTTT. Translated: CASSWADRNEKLFF.

This sequence joins TRBV7-3 and TRBJ2-7; TRBD1 matches at 9 bases. Unmatched junction bases numbered 9, after V lost 4 bases and J lost 5 bases. This CDR3 contains 15 residues. In germline, CDR1 is SGHTA, CDR2 FQGTGA. In DNA form, the CDR3 reads TGTGCCAGCAGCTCCGGGACAGGGTATACCGACGAGCAGTACTTC. This gives the protein CASSSGTGYTDEQYF.

CDR3 region: CASNRDFYNEQFF. CDR3 DNA sequence: TGTGCCAGCAACCGGGACTTTTACAATGAGCAGTTCTTC. This chain joins TRBV28 and TRBJ2-1, with a possible D match to TRBD2 (6 bases). Trimming removed 7 bases from V and 4 bases from J, with 11 bases in between. The CDR3 runs to 13 residues. The germline V gene encodes CDR1 MDHEN and CDR2 SYDVKM. The full variable domain, with the rest looked up from reference TRBV28 and TRBJ2-1, is DVKVTQSSRYLVKRTGEKVFLECVQDMDHENMFWYRQDPGLGLRLIYFSYDVKMKEKGDIPEGYSVSREKKERFSLILESASTNQTSMYLCASNRDFYNEQFFGPGTRLTVL.

The chain couples TRBV30 to TRBJ1-1; no definite D call. This CDR3 spans 12 amino acids. The germline gives CDR1 GTSNPN, CDR2 SVGIG (reference sequence). Between the trimmed V and J ends, which lost 0 bases and 3 bases, there was a span of 5 bases. The CDR3 here is CAWSVSDTEAFF. Here the CDR3 DNA reads TGTGCCTGGAGTGTAAGTGACACTGAAGCTTTCTTT.

V is TRBV19 and J is TRBJ1-1; the D gene is possibly TRBD1 (6 bases). This CDR3 comprises 16 residues. Trimming shortened V by 0 bases and J by 4 bases, and 15 bases separated the two germline ends. Germline V lookup: CDR1 LNHDA, CDR2 SQIVND (reference sequence). The CDR3 reads CASSIDTGRVSTEAFF. As DNA, the CDR3 is TGTGCCAGTAGTATAGATACAGGGAGGGTGAGCACTGAAGCTTTCTTT. The full variable domain, its missing parts supplied by reference TRBV19 and TRBJ1-1, is DGGITQSPKYLFRKEGQNVTLSCEQNLNHDAMYWYRQDPGQGLRLIYYSQIVNDFQKGDIAEGYSVSREKKESFPLTVTSAQKNPTAFYLCASSIDTGRVSTEAFFGQGTRLTVV.

The V gene is TRBV5-6, the J gene TRBJ2-5; 7 bases are shared with TRBD1. The ends lost 4 bases at V and 1 base at J; junction bases unmatched: 7. In germline, CDR1 is SGHDT, CDR2 YYEEEE. The CDR3 sequence is 15 residues long. CDR3 in DNA: TGTGCCAGCAGCCGGACAGGATACTTCCAAGAGACCCAGTACTTC. The encoded protein is CASSRTGYFQETQYF.

The genes are TRBV28 and TRBJ1-1; 8 bases map to TRBD1. V trimming: 3 bases; J trimming: 0 bases; junction bases outside the gene matches: 3. Germline CDR1 reads MDHEN; CDR2 reads SYDVKM. This CDR3 spans 15 amino acids. The CDR3: CASSFRGLLNTEAFF. The DNA for the CDR3 is TGTGCCAGCAGTTTCAGGGGGCTTTTGAACACTGAAGCTTTCTTT. Using reference TRBV28 and TRBJ1-1 for the parts outside the CDR3, the full variable domain is DVKVTQSSRYLVKRTGEKVFLECVQDMDHENMFWYRQDPGLGLRLIYFSYDVKMKEKGDIPEGYSVSREKKERFSLILESASTNQTSMYLCASSFRGLLNTEAFFGQGTRLTVV.

The J gene is TRBJ1-1, the V gene TRBV5-1; 8 positions agree with TRBD1. The J segment lost 7 bases and the V segment lost 0 bases, leaving 8 bases of the junction unmatched. The CDR3 length is 15 residues. Per germline, CDR1 SGHRS and CDR2 YFSETQ. CDR3 region: CASSLGQGSQVEAFF. CDR3 nucleotide sequence: TGCGCCAGCAGCTTGGGACAGGGGTCGCAAGTTGAAGCTTTCTTT.

CDR3 sequence (DNA): TGTGCCAGTAGACCATATGGGGCTGCCAAAAACATTCAGTACTTC. Its translation: CASRPYGAAKNIQYF. The gene calls are TRBV19 and TRBJ2-4, with a weak D call TRBD1 (5 bases). Trimming shortened V by 6 bases and J by 1 base, and 13 bases separated the two germline ends. Germline V lookup: CDR1 LNHDA, CDR2 SQIVND (reference sequence). The CDR3 spans 15 residues.

The CDR3 DNA reads TGTGCCAGTAGTGTACAGGGGGGAAAAACTGAAGCTTTCTTT. This codes for CASSVQGGKTEAFF. The chain combines TRBV19 with TRBJ1-1, with TRBD1 matching over 8 bases. This CDR3 spans 14 amino acids. Germline V gene data show CDR1 as LNHDA and CDR2 as SQIVND (reference sequence). V dropped 5 bases and J dropped 5; count of bases not matched to a gene: 7.

The chain uses TRBV21-1 and TRBJ2-3; TRBD2 is the table's D call, not checked against the DNA. TRBV21-1 is a listed pseudogene. The CDR3 is 11 residues long. The chain's CDR3 is CASSTSDTQYF. The DNA of the CDR3 is TGTGCCAGCAGCACTAGCGATACGCAGTATTTT.

CDR3 coding DNA: TGTGCCAGCAGCCGGACGGGGGGGGGTTCTAATGAAAAACTGTTTTTT. The encoded protein is CASSRTGGGSNEKLFF. J is TRBJ1-4 and V is TRBV7-2; D possibly corresponds to TRBD1 (5 bases). Germline loops: CDR1 SGHTA, CDR2 FQGNSA. V was clipped by 5 bases and J by 3 bases, with 16 bases between them. CDR3 size: 16 residues.